This T cell receptor (beta chain) stems from a study of beta chain features in type 1 diabetes (dated by TCRdb to 2017 to 2018). Notes on the research overall: Mean age, gender distribution, total cell number and subset yield were not different between patients and healthy donors. A total of about 99,000,000 sorted cells were examined across all samples, and RNA yield correlated strongly with the number of cells per subset. The study compared TCRB repertoires of sorted circulating CD4+ T cell subsets between recently diagnosed type 1 diabetes patients and matched healthy donors. Regulatory and stem cell-like memory subsets were obtained from only 8 patients and about 8 healthy donors, while naive and central memory subsets were obtained from all 30 or so donors. The investigation overall reported the following: HLA sub-analyses involved small numbers of individuals, so any influence of HLA type on TCRB rearrangement remained unresolved. Naive, central memory and regulatory TCRB repertoires appeared more similar among patients than among healthy donors. At VDJ recombination sites, patients with type 1 diabetes made fewer insertions and deleted more nucleotides, a pattern implying thymic rearrangement abnormalities. Sequencing cDNA rather than genomic DNA could over-represent highly expressing activated cells, although activation and CD3 levels did not differ between groups. Shorter templates might be favored by PCR, yet because patient and control samples were amplified and corrected together, any such skew would affect both groups equally. In all four CD4+ subsets, TCRB CDR3 length was moderately but significantly shorter in type 1 diabetes patients.

All of the isolated RNA was reverse transcribed with the High Capacity cDNA Reverse Transcription Kit, so expressed TCRB transcripts were sequenced. Naive, central memory and regulatory T cell samples underwent deep immunoSEQ sequencing, averaging approximately 3.3 million total reads per sample. Sorted cells were lysed in RLT buffer and RNA was extracted with DNase-treated RNeasy Micro or Mini kits, depending on cell number. Each cell subset was processed on its own to prevent cross-contamination, while patient and healthy donor samples were processed together. The immunoSEQ multiplex PCR was used to amplify TCRB sequences from cDNA, yielding 87-bp fragments that span the CDR3 region. Amplicons were sequenced on the Illumina HiSeq platform. As for how the authors treated the data: Synthetic template baselines were used to correct PCR bias computationally, reads within Hamming distance 2 were collapsed together, and singletons that could not be merged were discarded. Reads were aligned to IMGT to assign V, D and J genes, CDR3 length, and insertions or deletions at six rearrangement sites. Within each subset, clonotype counts were normalized to sorted cell number, and only after that were true diversity and Gini coefficients computed with the tcR R package. The overlap coefficient, calculated on TCRB nucleotide sequences, was used to quantify repertoire sharing. Out-of-frame TCRB sequences from naive cells were analyzed as a proxy for the pre-selection repertoire. Drawn from immuneACCESS, this table holds only the in-frame rearrangements with V and J called that TCRdb kept. Clones are partly lost; checked studies trace under half to an unresolved V gene and leave the rest unexplained. That table gives V, J and clone size, and the DNA gave D and trimming. The sample table holds roughly 730,000 clones, of which 13% were seen once. The ten largest clones take up around 0.022% of the sample.

A single peripheral blood draw of roughly 0.11 L on average was collected from each donor into heparinised tubes. A BD FACSAria II was used to sort naive, central memory, regulatory and stem cell-like memory CD4+ T cells with a panel that included CD45RO, CCR7, CD25, CD127, CD95 and CD27. Every sorted population had a purity above 98%. PBMCs were isolated immediately by Lymphoprep density gradient centrifugation and stained directly without culture. To minimize batch effects, samples were stained and sorted in pairs, one healthy donor with one patient per experiment. This clone was observed a few times. Its antigen remains undetermined. One base away there is no much larger clone; base qualities are not given. V is cut by 3 bases and J by 4 bases, and the space between the germline ends is 13 bases. The cysteine opens and the phenylalanine closes a CDR3 of 15 amino acids. Only CDR3 DNA is held: 45 bases, read in frame from base 1. Taken from the germline V gene (reference sequence), the CDR1 and CDR2 loops are SEHNR and FQNEAQ.

The chain joins TRBV7-9 to TRBJ2-1; the D gene is perhaps TRBD2, from 6 matching bases. Sequenced input: naive CD4+ T cells from blood. Per the publication, the cell subset or site label means: true naive CD4+ T cells. The receptor's source is a man in his late teens or twenties with type 1 diabetes. The DNA sequence reads TGTGCCAGCAGCTTGGGAGAGGGGAGGTACAATGAGCAGTTCTTC. This gives the protein CASSLGEGRYNEQFF. Joined to the reference TRBV7-9 and TRBJ2-1 proteins, this CDR3 gives the full variable domain: DTGVSQNPRHKITKRGQNVTFRCDPISEHNRLYWYRQTLGQGPEFLTYFQNEAQLEKSRLLSDRFSAERPKGSFSTLEIQRTEQGDSAMYLCASSLGEGRYNEQFFGPGTRLTVL.